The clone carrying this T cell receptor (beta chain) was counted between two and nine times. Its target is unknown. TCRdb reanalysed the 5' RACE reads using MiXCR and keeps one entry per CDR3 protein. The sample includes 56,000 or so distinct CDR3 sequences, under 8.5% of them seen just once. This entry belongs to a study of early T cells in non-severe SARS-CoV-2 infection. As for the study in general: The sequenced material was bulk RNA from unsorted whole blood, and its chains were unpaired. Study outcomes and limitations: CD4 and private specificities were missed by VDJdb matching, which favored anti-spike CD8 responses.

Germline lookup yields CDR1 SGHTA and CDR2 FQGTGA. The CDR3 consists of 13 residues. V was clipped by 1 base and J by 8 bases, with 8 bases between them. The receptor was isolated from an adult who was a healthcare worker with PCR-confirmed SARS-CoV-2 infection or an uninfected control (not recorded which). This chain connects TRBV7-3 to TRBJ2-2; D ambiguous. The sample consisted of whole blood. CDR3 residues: CASSLNIFGELFF. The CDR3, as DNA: TGTGCCAGCAGCTTAAACATTTTTGGGGAGCTGTTTTTT.